This T cell receptor (beta chain) was sequenced for a study of blood T cell repertoires in COVID-19. Study background: COVID-19 samples from acute and convalescent phases originated in the United States, Italy and Spain. Nucleic acid was either cDNA or gDNA, and it came from T cells, B-cell-depleted T cells, or PBMCs.

The CDR3 sequence is 14 residues long. Participants, about 18 to 90 years old, spanned under 30 US areas. Symptom resolution, clearance, or two negative PCRs marked donors in Cohort 3 as recovered. Only in-frame clones appear in the TCRdb table, and some are missing; sequencing was by immunoSEQ multiplex PCR. The profile shows hundreds of thousands of clones, approximately 90% of them singletons. This receptor was taken from a woman aged 18 to 35 who had recovered from COVID-19. V usage is TRBV21-1 and J usage is TRBJ1-1; the D call of TRBD1 is as the table states it, not checked on the DNA. TRBV21-1 is a pseudogene locus. Sequencing used PBMCs or T cells enriched from blood (not recorded which). CDR3 sequence (DNA): TGTGCCAGCAGCAAAAAAGGACAGGGGGGAACAGCTTTCTTT. Protein product: CASSKKGQGGTAFF.